Below are 29 T cell receptor beta chains sequenced from a single sample in a study of long-term antiretroviral therapy in people with HIV. Runs used v3.0 of the immunoSEQ assay and were done at survey level. Measured with immunoSEQ multiplex PCR; TCRdb has only the in-frame clones, and not every one. The sample has 25,000 to 35,000 clones, more than 85% seen once. The starting material was unsorted PBMCs, obtained 3.1 years after starting antiretroviral therapy. The source of these receptors is a man aged 18 to 35 with HIV.

The gene calls are TRBV7-3 and TRBJ2-2; D is unresolved. V was clipped by 5 bases and J by 0 bases, with 10 bases between them. Germline CDR1 is SGHTA and CDR2 is FQGTGA. The CDR3 runs to 15 residues. Here the CDR3 reads CASSPLGANTGELFF. The DNA for the CDR3 is TGTGCCAGCAGCCCGTTGGGTGCGAACACCGGGGAGCTGTTTTTT.

V and J are TRBV9 and TRBJ2-2; possible D gene TRBD2, 6 bases. The CDR3 runs to 15 residues. Trimming removed 0 bases from V and 1 base from J, with 7 bases in between. Germline assignment: CDR1 SGDLS and CDR2 YYNGEE. CDR3 amino acids: CASSVVRENTGELFF. The CDR3 nucleotides read TGTGCCAGCAGCGTAGTGCGGGAGAACACCGGGGAGCTGTTTTTT.

The V and J genes are TRBV7-6 and TRBJ2-7; D possibly uses TRBD1 or TRBD2 (5 bases each). This CDR3 region has 15 residues. The V gene's germline CDR1 is SGHVS and CDR2 FNYEAQ. Trimming left V 4 bases short and J 3 bases short, with 16 bases between. CDR3 region: CASSSLRENFYEQYF. The DNA for the CDR3 is TGTGCCAGCAGCTCACTCAGGGAGAACTTCTACGAGCAGTACTTC.

The V and J genes are TRBV5-1 and TRBJ2-3; D uncertain. V lost 0 bases and J 0 bases, leaving 8 bases between the germline ends. The CDR3 loop spans 15 amino acids. Germline loops: CDR1 SGHRS, CDR2 YFSETQ. Here the CDR3 DNA reads TGCGCCAGCAGCTTGGGGGTTCCTAGCACAGATACGCAGTATTTT. Protein sequence: CASSLGVPSTDTQYF.

This CDR3 is CASSEEEGGNQPQHF. The CDR3 bases are TGTGCCAGCAGTGAAGAGGAGGGTGGCAATCAGCCCCAGCATTTT. The chain combines TRBV6-1 with TRBJ1-5, with unresolved D. CDR1 MNHNS and CDR2 SASEGT come from the germline V gene. This CDR3 has 15 amino acids. The V gene lost 1 base and the J gene lost 2 bases, with 9 bases spanning the gap.

The chain employs TRBV2 and TRBJ2-5; no reliable D call. Deletions cut 8 bases from V and 2 bases from J, with 12 bases between. The CDR3 has 13 residues. Per the germline V gene, CDR1 is SNHLY and CDR2 is FYNNEI. The CDR3 reads CASGIKQQETQYF. The DNA for the CDR3 is TGTGCCAGCGGGATAAAGCAGCAAGAGACCCAGTACTTC.

The J gene is TRBJ1-2, the V gene TRBV20-1; no firm D call. Trimming removed 6 bases from V and 6 bases from J, with 11 bases in between. The CDR3 spans 11 residues. Germline V gives CDR1 DFQATT, CDR2 SNEGSKA (reference sequence). The CDR3 nucleotides read TGCAGTGCAAACATCGGACATGGCTACACCTTC. It specifies CSANIGHGYTF.

V and J are TRBV6-1 and TRBJ2-3; TRBD1 matches 8 bases. J was trimmed by 8 bases and V by 3 bases; bases with no gene match: 19. CDR3 length: 18 residues. CDR1 MNHNS and CDR2 SASEGT come from the germline V gene. CDR3 amino acids: CASSDVEGDRTTPGTQYF. CDR3 DNA sequence: TGTGCCAGCAGTGACGTCGAGGGGGACAGGACTACCCCGGGTACGCAGTATTTT.

The chain links TRBV5-1 to TRBJ2-1; D gene ambiguous. Trimming stripped 0 bases from V and 0 bases from J, with 10 bases between. The CDR3 extends over 16 amino acids. Per germline, CDR1 SGHRS and CDR2 YFSETQ. CDR3 sequence (DNA): TGCGCCAGCAGCTTGGCCCAAGGGCACTCCTACAATGAGCAGTTCTTC. It encodes CASSLAQGHSYNEQFF.

This clone was counted only a few times. The J gene is TRBJ2-7, the V gene TRBV27; 9 nucleotides match TRBD2. V shed 3 bases, J shed 7 bases, and the junction held 7 bases outside the gene matches. This CDR3 has 14 residues. The germline V gene encodes CDR1 MNHEY and CDR2 SMNVEV (reference sequence). The CDR3 nucleotides read TGTGCCAGCAGTTTGCTAGCGGGAACGAGGGAGCAGTACTTC. Amino acid sequence: CASSLLAGTREQYF.

J is TRBJ2-2 and V is TRBV9, with 9 bases fitting TRBD2. The CDR3 loop spans 17 amino acids. Looked up from germline, CDR1 is SGDLS and CDR2 is YYNGEE. Unmatched junction bases numbered 13, after V lost 3 bases and J lost 7 bases. The CDR3 here is CASSDLSGSGLSGELFF. The CDR3 DNA is TGTGCCAGCAGCGACCTTAGCGGGAGTGGCTTGAGCGGGGAGCTGTTTTTT. Full variable domain (missing parts from reference TRBV9 and TRBJ2-2): DSGVTQTPKHLITATGQRVTLRCSPRSGDLSVYWYQQSLDQGLQFLIQYYNGEERAKGNILERFSAQQFPDLHSELNLSSLELGDSALYFCASSDLSGSGLSGELFFGEGSRLTVL.

The chain joins TRBV5-6 to TRBJ1-5; TRBD1 is a possible D gene (6 bases). CDR3 length equals 16 residues. The ends were cut back, 2 bases at V and 0 bases at J, with 12 bases in the middle. Germline CDR1 SGHDT, CDR2 YYEEEE. CDR3 residues: CASSFYGGYSNQPQHF. CDR3 nucleotides: TGTGCCAGCAGCTTCTACGGGGGCTATAGCAATCAGCCCCAGCATTTT.

This chain uses TRBV7-3 with TRBJ1-2, with no clear D. The CDR3 covers 13 residues. V was cut by 5 bases and J by 8 bases, with 15 bases left in between. Germline CDR1 reads SGHTA; CDR2 reads FQGTGA. This CDR3 is CASSPNPGRGYTF. CDR3 DNA: TGTGCCAGCAGCCCGAACCCCGGCCGAGGCTACACCTTC.

This chain joins TRBV7-2 and TRBJ1-3; D unclear. Germline loops: CDR1 SGHTA, CDR2 FQGNSA. The CDR3 loop spans 16 amino acids. Trimming removed 3 bases from V and 0 bases from J, with 12 bases in between. The CDR3 region is CASSFGQILSGNTIYF. The CDR3 nucleotides read TGTGCCAGCAGCTTTGGGCAGATACTCTCTGGAAACACCATATATTTT.

The rearrangement links TRBV4-1 to TRBJ1-1, with 9 nucleotides matching TRBD1. CDR3 length equals 15 residues. Germline V gives CDR1 MGHRA, CDR2 YSYEKL. Trimming took 3 bases from V and 2 from J; bases not matched to a gene: 4. CDR3 nucleotides: TGCGCCAGCAGCCATCAACAGGGGGCTAACACTGAAGCTTTCTTT. It yields the protein CASSHQQGANTEAFF.

The genes are TRBV9 and TRBJ1-3; D uncertain. V gave up 3 bases and J gave up 0 bases, with 10 bases separating them. This CDR3 contains 15 residues. Germline V gene data show CDR1 as SGDLS and CDR2 as YYNGEE. The CDR3 loop reads CASSAGGSSGNTIYF. CDR3 DNA sequence: TGTGCCAGCAGCGCGGGAGGGAGCTCTGGAAACACCATATATTTT.

The chain joins TRBV5-4 to TRBJ1-5; D gene unclear. The CDR3 length is 13 residues. Per germline, CDR1 SGHNT and CDR2 YYREEE (reference sequence). V was trimmed by 0 bases and J by 4 bases, leaving 5 bases between them. The CDR3 region has the DNA TGTGCCAGCAGCTTGGAACAGAATCAGCCCCAGCATTTT. This gives the protein CASSLEQNQPQHF.

The chain is built from TRBV14 and TRBJ1-1; D might be TRBD1 (5 bases). Per the germline V gene, CDR1 is SGHDN and CDR2 is FVKESK. The CDR3 has 15 residues. Trimming left V 0 bases short and J 6 bases short, with 14 bases between. The CDR3 DNA follows: TGTGCCAGCAGCCAAGAGTCTCCGTGGGGCCCTGAAGCTTTCTTT. This sequence encodes CASSQESPWGPEAFF.

The V call is TRBV2, the J call TRBJ2-1; D unresolved. There are 12 residues in the CDR3. Germline lookup yields CDR1 SNHLY and CDR2 FYNNEI. With 9 bases removed from V and 1 base from J, the gap between germline ends came to 7 bases. The CDR3 loop reads CARGNSYNEQFF. CDR3 coding DNA: TGTGCCAGAGGTAATTCCTACAATGAGCAGTTCTTC.

The genes are TRBV7-9 and TRBJ2-5; D unclear. The DNA end lines up better with TRBJ2-7; the J call may be wrong. The germline CDR1 and CDR2 sequences are SEHNR and FQNEAQ (reference sequence). This CDR3 is 13 amino acids long. In DNA form, the CDR3 reads TGTGCCAGCAGCGGAGAGGCCCTCTCCGAGCAGTACTTC. Translating it yields CASSGEALSEQYF.

CDR3: CASGRLAGKYNEQFF. The CDR3 DNA reads as TGTGCTAGTGGACGACTAGCGGGGAAATACAATGAGCAGTTCTTC. This chain uses TRBV12-5 with TRBJ2-1; the match to TRBD2 covers 11 bases. The CDR3 has 15 residues. Germline CDR1 LGHNT, CDR2 FRNRAP. The V gene end was trimmed by 6 bases and the J gene end by 4 bases; junction bases not matched to a gene: 5.

The genes are TRBV6-5 and TRBJ1-2; 9 bases line up with TRBD1. The V segment lost 2 bases and the J segment 6 bases; nucleotides outside the gene matches: 10. The length of the CDR3 is 16 residues. CDR1 and CDR2 (germline): MNHEY, SVGAGI. CDR3 sequence reads: CASSYGTGSEGHGYTF. The CDR3 coding sequence is TGTGCCAGCAGTTACGGGACAGGGTCAGAAGGGCATGGCTACACCTTC.

The chain has TRBV7-8 and TRBJ1-4, with no clear D. The V end lost 3 bases, the J end lost 11 bases, and 13 bases lay between the germline ends. The CDR3 has 13 residues. CDR1 and CDR2 (germline): SGHVS, FQNEAQ. The CDR3 loop reads CASSLGLRDKLFF. CDR3 coding DNA: TGTGCCAGCAGCTTGGGTCTGAGGGATAAACTGTTTTTT.

This chain links TRBV6-5 with TRBJ2-7; 11 bases map to TRBD1. J was trimmed by 4 bases and V by 6 bases; bases with no gene match: 8. The CDR3 is made up of 15 amino acids. Germline loops: CDR1 MNHEY, CDR2 SVGAGI. As DNA, the CDR3 is TGTGCCAGCAGACCTCCGGGACAGGGGGGTTACGAGCAGTACTTC. Its protein product is CASRPPGQGGYEQYF.

V is TRBV18 and J is TRBJ1-4; D is unclear. The CDR3 totals 13 residues. Trimming took off 4 bases at V and 8 bases at J, with 11 bases between the two ends. Germline V gene data show CDR1 as KGHSH and CDR2 as LQKENI. Here the CDR3 DNA reads TGTGCCAGCTCACGCCTGGCCCGGGAAAAACTGTTTTTT. Amino acids: CASSRLAREKLFF.

The rearrangement links TRBV25-1 to TRBJ2-5; D is possibly TRBD2 (5 bases). The ends were cut back, 2 bases at V and 5 bases at J, with 9 bases in the middle. The germline V gene has CDR1 MGHDK and CDR2 SYGVNS. The CDR3 has 13 amino acids. This CDR3 is CASSENTRETQYF. Written as DNA, the CDR3 is TGTGCCAGCAGTGAAAATACTAGGGAGACCCAGTACTTC.

V and J are TRBV7-2 and TRBJ1-2, with 7 bases matching TRBD1. J lost 0 bases, V lost 0 bases, and 4 bases had no gene match. The CDR3 extends over 16 amino acids. Germline CDR1 SGHTA, CDR2 FQGNSA. The CDR3 spells CASSLAGDSPNYGYTF. The CDR3 nucleotides are TGTGCCAGCAGCTTAGCGGGGGACAGCCCTAACTATGGCTACACCTTC.

This clone was seen a single time. V is TRBV6-5 and J is TRBJ1-3; no definite D call. The CDR3 has 16 residues. V lost 3 bases to trimming and J lost 2 bases, with 14 bases between them. Germline CDR1 MNHEY, CDR2 SVGAGI. The CDR3 sequence is CASSYRPTAPGNTIYF. Here the CDR3 DNA reads TGTGCCAGCAGTTATCGTCCAACCGCTCCTGGAAACACCATATATTTT.

This clone was found a few times. The genes are TRBV5-1 and TRBJ2-7; a weak D match, TRBD2 (6 bases). CDR1 is SGHRS, CDR2 YFSETQ, per germline. The CDR3 covers 13 residues. The V and J ends lost 6 bases and 5 bases respectively, with 15 bases between them. CDR3 protein: CASTRDSQDEQYF. CDR3 sequence (DNA): TGCGCCAGCACCCGGGACTCCCAAGACGAGCAGTACTTC.